These T cell receptor beta chains were read from a single sample in a study of cytomegalovirus exposure and HLA in healthy donors. The data were produced by immunoSEQ multiplex PCR, yet TCRdb's version contains in-frame clones alone and is incomplete. This repertoire shows roughly 120,000 clones, approximately 80% found once; its top ten account for roughly 3.5%. Specimen: PBMCs. The receptors originated from a human donor in good health. CDR3s include the opening cysteine and the closing phenylalanine or tryptophan. Each record gives: V gene, D gene, J gene, clone size, CDR3 protein, CDR3 DNA. D genes are given only for firm matches. Not all rows give a size; the values are once, few, many and, for expanded clones, a class.

TRBV28	TRBD2	TRBJ2-3	once	CASSLGSGRASTDTQYF	TGTGCCAGCAGTCTAGGTAGCGGGAGGGCCAGCACAGATACGCAGTATTTT
TRBV28	TRBD1	TRBJ1-2	-	CASSLKLTGADYTF	TGTGCCAGCAGTTTGAAATTGACAGGGGCGGACTACACCTTC
TRBV5-1	-	TRBJ2-7	once	CASSSHDEQYF	TGCGCCAGCAGCTCCCATGACGAGCAGTACTTC
TRBV29-1	-	TRBJ2-5	-	CSGITSQETQYF	TGCAGCGGAATTACCAGCCAAGAGACCCAGTACTTC
TRBV10-3	-	TRBJ2-7	-	CAISDTGSYEQYF	TGTGCCATCAGTGATACAGGATCCTACGAGCAGTACTTC
TRBV6-4	TRBD2	TRBJ2-7	-	CASSDSAGGTYEQYF	TGTGCCAGCAGTGACTCAGCGGGAGGGACCTACGAGCAGTACTTC
TRBV9	TRBD1	TRBJ2-1	-	CASSEGTGGRNEQFF	TGTGCCAGCAGCGAGGGGACAGGGGGAAGGAATGAGCAGTTCTTC
TRBV11-2	-	TRBJ2-1	few	CASSRGASVGNEQFF	TGTGCCAGCAGTAGGGGTGCGAGCGTCGGGAATGAGCAGTTCTTC
TRBV28	-	TRBJ1-6	-	CASNTGSTYNSPLHF	TGTGCCAGCAATACAGGGAGCACCTATAATTCACCCCTCCACTTT
TRBV11-3	TRBD1	TRBJ1-1	-	CASSLRTGANTEAFF	TGTGCCAGCAGCTTAAGGACAGGGGCGAACACTGAAGCTTTCTTT
TRBV4-2	TRBD1	TRBJ1-2	-	CASSLIHRTGVDGYTF	TGTGCCAGCAGCCTGATCCACCGGACAGGGGTCGATGGCTACACCTTC
TRBV5-4	-	TRBJ2-7	-	CASSKDRNSYEQYF	TGTGCCAGCAGCAAAGACAGAAACTCCTACGAGCAGTACTTC
TRBV9	-	TRBJ2-5	-	CASSVGGGTQTQYF	TGTGCCAGCAGCGTAGGAGGGGGTACCCAGACCCAGTACTTC
TRBV29-1	-	TRBJ2-2	few	CSVEGVRSTGELFF	TGCAGCGTAGAGGGAGTGCGAAGTACCGGGGAGCTGTTTTTT
TRBV7-2	-	TRBJ1-3	-	CASSLGGHIGNTIYF	TGTGCCAGCAGCTTAGGTGGACACATTGGAAACACCATATATTTT
TRBV11-1	-	TRBJ2-5	-	CASSPGRGWETQYF	TGTGCCAGCAGCCCGGGGCGGGGCTGGGAGACCCAGTACTTC
TRBV5-4	TRBD2	TRBJ2-5	-	CASSLRTSGNGETQYF	TGTGCCAGCAGCTTGAGGACTAGCGGGAACGGGGAGACCCAGTACTTC
TRBV25-1	TRBD1	TRBJ1-4	-	CASSAGGQSSEKLFF	TGTGCCAGCAGTGCAGGGGGTCAGAGTAGTGAAAAACTGTTTTTT
TRBV29-1	TRBD1	TRBJ2-1	-	CSAGTVETEQFF	TGCAGCGCCGGGACAGTAGAGACTGAGCAGTTCTTC
TRBV11-3	-	TRBJ2-7	-	CASSPPGQPYEQYF	TGCGCCAGCAGCCCACCGGGACAACCCTACGAGCAGTACTTC
TRBV6-6	TRBD2	TRBJ2-1	-	CASSYQGLAGFPGQFF	TGTGCCAGCAGTTACCAGGGACTAGCGGGGTTTCCAGGGCAGTTCTTC
TRBV9	TRBD2	TRBJ2-1	-	CASSAPTLAGAHNEQFF	TGTGCCAGCAGCGCCCCTACCCTAGCGGGAGCCCACAATGAGCAGTTCTTC
TRBV28	TRBD1	TRBJ2-7	-	CASSLGGQGSHEQYF	TGTGCCAGCAGTTTGGGCGGACAGGGTTCCCACGAGCAGTACTTC
TRBV20-1	-	TRBJ2-7	-	CSAPDFHEQYF	TGCAGTGCTCCGGACTTCCACGAGCAGTACTTC
TRBV5-1	-	TRBJ1-4	few	CASRGGNEGEKLFF	TGCGCCAGCAGGGGGGGGAATGAAGGTGAAAAACTGTTTTTT
TRBV7-9	TRBD1	TRBJ1-1	-	CASSQTRTGNTEAFF	TGTGCCAGCAGCCAGACCAGGACAGGGAACACTGAAGCTTTCTTT
TRBV20-1	TRBD1	TRBJ2-7	-	CGARGPYEQYF	TGCGGAGCTAGGGGGCCCTACGAGCAGTACTTC
TRBV10-2	TRBD1	TRBJ2-7	-	CASSEWLGQAYEQYF	TGCGCCAGCAGTGAGTGGTTAGGACAGGCCTACGAGCAGTACTTC
TRBV2	-	TRBJ1-2	-	CASSDYRNGYTF	TGTGCCAGCAGTGATTACAGGAATGGCTACACCTTC
TRBV9	TRBD2	TRBJ2-7	-	CASSPGTSGSPPSYEQYF	TGTGCCAGCAGCCCCGGGACTAGCGGGAGTCCCCCCTCCTACGAGCAGTACTTC
TRBV5-6	-	TRBJ1-1	few	CASSLAGGMTEAFF	TGTGCCAGCAGCTTGGCCGGGGGGATGACTGAAGCTTTCTTT
TRBV10-1	TRBD2	TRBJ2-1	-	CASSEETAGLNEQFF	TGCGCCAGCAGTGAGGAGACAGCGGGACTCAATGAGCAGTTCTTC
TRBV28	-	TRBJ2-2	once	CASSSAIIGELFF	TGTGCCAGCAGTTCTGCGATCATCGGGGAGCTGTTTTTT
TRBV7-9	-	TRBJ2-5	once	CASSLLQETQYF	TGTGCCAGCAGCCTACTACAAGAGACCCAGTACTTC
TRBV28	-	TRBJ1-1	-	CASITRGEAFF	TGTGCCAGCATTACGAGAGGTGAAGCTTTCTTT
TRBV5-4	-	TRBJ1-2	-	CASSLPGNYGYTF	TGTGCCAGCAGCTTGCCAGGAAACTATGGCTACACCTTC
TRBV5-6	TRBD1	TRBJ2-7	-	CASSHGGQGYEQYF	TGTGCCAGCAGCCATGGGGGACAGGGCTACGAGCAGTACTTC
TRBV9	-	TRBJ2-3	-	CASSARAPTRGGWDTQYF	TGTGCCAGCAGCGCACGGGCTCCGACTCGAGGAGGGTGGGATACGCAGTATTTT
TRBV28	-	TRBJ1-2	few	CASSLRQMGYTF	TGTGCCAGCAGTTTGCGGCAGATGGGCTACACCTTC
TRBV30	-	TRBJ1-1	-	CAWSSGPNTEAFF	TGTGCCTGGAGTTCAGGTCCCAACACTGAAGCTTTCTTT
TRBV5-1	TRBD2	TRBJ2-1	-	CASSAVAGGAGDEQFF	TGCGCCAGCAGCGCAGTAGCGGGGGGAGCGGGTGATGAGCAGTTCTTC
TRBV18	-	TRBJ1-5	once	CASSPSGDQPQHF	TGTGCCAGCTCACCGAGCGGTGATCAGCCCCAGCATTTT
TRBV12-5	-	TRBJ2-1	-	CASGPPFEQFF	TGTGCTAGTGGTCCCCCGTTTGAGCAATTCTTC
TRBV15	TRBD2	TRBJ2-1	-	CATSRDLSPGLAGGPESRHEQFF	TGTGCCACCAGCAGAGATCTTTCTCCGGGACTAGCGGGAGGGCCTGAGTCACGGCATGAGCAGTTCTTC
TRBV5-1	TRBD1	TRBJ1-2	-	CASSLIGTGGRSDGYTF	TGCGCCAGCAGCTTGATTGGGACAGGGGGCCGTAGCGATGGCTACACCTTC
TRBV5-6	TRBD1	TRBJ1-1	-	CASSWEDRHENTEAFF	TGTGCCAGCAGCTGGGAGGACAGGCATGAGAACACTGAAGCTTTCTTT
TRBV7-3	TRBD2	TRBJ2-7	-	CASSPSGGSQYEQYF	TGTGCCAGCAGCCCGTCCGGCGGGAGCCAGTACGAGCAGTACTTC
TRBV7-9	TRBD2	TRBJ2-1	-	CASSPTSGPGNEQFF	TGTGCCAGCAGCCCTACTAGCGGCCCTGGAAATGAGCAGTTCTTC
TRBV5-1	-	TRBJ1-2	-	CASSFALEEGRGIYTF	TGCGCCAGCAGCTTCGCTTTGGAGGAGGGTAGGGGCATCTACACCTTC
TRBV2	-	TRBJ1-5	few	CASSEADFNQPQHF	TGTGCCAGCAGTGAGGCAGACTTCAATCAGCCCCAGCATTTT
TRBV2	TRBD2	TRBJ2-6	-	CASPRQAGGPGANVLTF	TGTGCCTCTCCTCGTCAAGCGGGAGGGCCTGGGGCCAACGTCCTGACTTTC
TRBV11-2	TRBD2	TRBJ2-2	-	CAIAGVGTAGELFF	TGTGCCATCGCGGGAGTGGGTACCGCCGGGGAGCTGTTTTTT
TRBV5-4	-	TRBJ1-1	-	CASSLASTEAFF	TGTGCCAGCAGCTTGGCTAGCACTGAAGCTTTCTTT
TRBV20-1	-	TRBJ2-1	once	CSARPDREQFF	TGCAGTGCTAGACCCGACAGAGAGCAGTTCTTC
TRBV5-5	TRBD2	TRBJ2-7	once	CASSGGGGSFSYEQYF	TGTGCCAGCAGCGGGGGCGGGGGGAGCTTCTCCTACGAGCAGTACTTC
TRBV28	-	TRBJ1-3	-	CASSLWAAGSGNTIYF	TGTGCCAGCAGTTTGTGGGCAGCAGGCTCTGGAAACACCATATATTTT
TRBV6-5	TRBD1	TRBJ2-7	-	CASSYGQGEVYEQYF	TGTGCCAGCAGTTACGGACAGGGGGAGGTCTACGAGCAGTACTTC
TRBV5-1	TRBD2	TRBJ2-2	-	CASSLQRGPGELFF	TGCGCCAGCAGCTTGCAGCGGGGCCCCGGGGAGCTGTTTTTT
TRBV5-1	TRBD1	TRBJ2-4	few	CASSTYRGRENIQYF	TGCGCCAGCAGCACCTACAGGGGGCGAGAAAACATTCAGTACTTC
TRBV11-3	-	TRBJ2-3	-	CASSSAGRDTQYF	TGTGCCAGCAGCTCCGCGGGGCGGGATACGCAGTATTTT